This TCR beta chain appears in the sequencing data of a study of OX40 agonist ivuxolimab in advanced cancers. Broadly, across the study: Ivuxolimab was a fully human IgG2 agonistic monoclonal antibody targeting the costimulatory receptor OX40 (CD134). Intravenous ivuxolimab was administered to patients every 2 weeks at six dose levels: 0.01, 0.1, 0.3, 1.5, 3 and 10 mg/kg. Of the roughly 51 patients in dose escalation, about 20 had hepatocellular carcinoma, some 15 had melanoma, 9 had renal cell carcinoma and 9 had head and neck cancer. In the dose-escalation cohort, more than 80% of patients were male, and the mean age was approximately 60 years with a range of roughly 20 to 79. Patients were allowed to have had prior anti-PD-1, anti-PD-L1 or anti-CTLA-4 therapy, and more than 35% of the dose-escalation patients had been treated with checkpoint inhibitors. Partial responses occurred in three dose-escalation patients, of whom one had hepatocellular carcinoma and two had cutaneous melanoma. The purpose of peripheral TCRbeta sequencing was to test whether ivuxolimab changed TCR sequence diversity and led to clonal T-cell expansion. The paper describes the monotherapy dose-escalation part (N of about 47 patients) of the phase I trial of ivuxolimab. General study outcomes and caveats: Antigen specificity was not determined for the clonally expanded peripheral T cells. After ivuxolimab, CD8+ T cells had more expanded clones than CD4+ T cells on average. At doses of 0.1 to 3.0 mg/kg, clonal expansion of both CD4+ and CD8+ T cells in blood was seen between baseline and week 6. In partial responders in the 0.1-3.0 mg/kg groups, normalized peripheral clonal expansion was found to be among the lowest, especially among CD8+ T cells. Low levels of normalized T-cell clonal expansion were also seen in some patients who did not respond.

The CDR3 sequence holds 12 residues, the cysteine and phenylalanine included. The CDR3 DNA has 36 bases and is translated from base 1. Looking up the germline V gene yields CDR1 SQVTM and CDR2 ANQGSEA. Trimming at the junction amounts to 3 bases on V and 5 bases on J, and the germline ends lie 10 bases apart. Genomic DNA was isolated from the sorted cells so that the TCRbeta CDR3 region could be sequenced. TCRbeta CDR3 regions were sequenced using the immunoSEQ Assay. TCRdb carries this immuneACCESS record with in-frame sequences only. Its versions omit some clonotypes, under half of them owing to an unresolved V gene in the studies checked, with the rest unexplained. Across this sample there are 45,000 to 50,000 clones, with 80% to 85% seen only once. The ten largest clones capture around 7% of the sample. In regard to this clone: Its specific antigen is unknown. No base quality values were provided; no much bigger clone lies one nucleotide off.

Patients with a history of autoimmune disease or receiving systemic immunosuppression were excluded from the trial. In every dose cohort, peripheral blood was drawn for TCR sequencing at baseline, cycle 4 day 1, and cycle 7 day 1. The samples were taken from a phase I, first-in-human, multicenter, open-label dose-escalation trial of ivuxolimab. Adults with locally advanced or metastatic melanoma, renal cell, hepatocellular, or head and neck squamous cell carcinoma were enrolled in the trial. Before TCR sequencing, CD4+ T cells and CD8+ T cells from peripheral blood were sorted into separate populations.

The receptor comes from an adult with an advanced solid tumor such as melanoma, head and neck, liver or kidney cancer. The rearranged chain carries TRBV29-1 and TRBJ2-5; the D gene remains uncertain. This sample comprised CD4+ or CD8+ T cells sorted from blood, obtained in a trial of the OX40 agonist ivuxolimab. The sequenced DNA is TGCAGCGTTGATACGGGCAGGGAGACCCAGTACTTC. This encodes CSVDTGRETQYF.